The text below deals with one T cell receptor (beta chain). The target of this receptor is not known. It has no much larger one-base neighbor in the sample; base qualities were not kept. Genomic DNA was isolated from the sorted cells so that the TCRbeta CDR3 region could be sequenced. TCRbeta CDR3 regions were sequenced using the immunoSEQ Assay. The clones in this table, taken by TCRdb from immuneACCESS, are in-frame only. Not every clone is retained; where verified, under half of the shortfall comes from an unresolved V gene, and the cause of the rest is unknown. For this sample there are roughly 79,000 clones; about 85% appear just once. About a sixth of the sample goes to the ten largest clones. These data come from a study of OX40 agonist ivuxolimab in advanced cancers. Background on the whole study: Ivuxolimab was a fully human IgG2 agonistic monoclonal antibody targeting the costimulatory receptor OX40 (CD134). Among the approximately 50 dose-escalation patients, about 20 had hepatocellular carcinoma, 15 or so melanoma, 9 renal cell carcinoma and 9 head and neck cancer. Partial responses occurred in three dose-escalation patients, of whom one had hepatocellular carcinoma and two had cutaneous melanoma. The monotherapy dose-escalation portion (N of about 50 patients) of the phase I ivuxolimab trial is reported in the paper. Intravenous ivuxolimab was administered to patients every 2 weeks at six dose levels: 0.01, 0.1, 0.3, 1.5, 3 and 10 mg/kg. Peripheral TCRbeta sequencing aimed to test whether ivuxolimab altered TCR sequence diversity and caused clonal T-cell expansion. In the dose-escalation cohort, nearly 85% of patients were male, and the mean age was around 60 years with a range of roughly 23 to 79. Prior anti-PD-1, anti-PD-L1 or anti-CTLA-4 therapy was permitted, and checkpoint inhibitors had been received by 30% to 40% of dose-escalation patients. On the study overall, not on this receptor specifically: At doses of 0.1 to 3.0 mg/kg, clonal expansion of both CD4+ and CD8+ T cells in blood was seen between baseline and week 6. After ivuxolimab, CD8+ T cells had more expanded clones than CD4+ T cells on average. Low levels of normalized T-cell clonal expansion were also seen in some nonresponding patients. In the 0.1-3.0 mg/kg groups, partial responders were among the patients with the lowest normalized peripheral clonal expansion, particularly in CD8+ T cells. Which antigens the clonally expanded peripheral T cells were specific for was not determined.

Patients with a history of autoimmune disease or receiving systemic immunosuppression were excluded from the trial. Peripheral blood for TCR sequencing was collected from all dose cohorts at baseline, on cycle 4 day 1, and on cycle 7 day 1. The samples were taken from a phase I, first-in-human, multicenter, open-label dose-escalation trial of ivuxolimab. Adults with locally advanced or metastatic melanoma, renal cell carcinoma, hepatocellular carcinoma or head and neck squamous cell carcinoma were enrolled in the trial. CD4+ and CD8+ T cells were sorted separately from peripheral blood before TCR sequencing. The CDR3 covers 15 residues, taking in both the cysteine and the phenylalanine. Only the CDR3 part of the read is kept: 45 bases, read in frame from the first base. Cut back by 0 bases and 7 bases, the V and J ends lie 13 bases apart. From the germline V gene, CDR1 is SNHLY and CDR2 is FYNNEI.

The specimen was CD4+ or CD8+ T cells sorted from blood, collected in a trial of the OX40 agonist ivuxolimab. Recombination linked TRBV2 to TRBJ1-5; tentative D gene TRBD1, with 5 bases matching. This sequence originates from an adult with an advanced solid tumor such as melanoma, head and neck, liver or kidney cancer. This receptor has the CDR3 CASSEAAQGRQPQHF. The bases are TGTGCCAGCAGTGAAGCAGCCCAGGGAAGGCAGCCCCAGCATTTT.